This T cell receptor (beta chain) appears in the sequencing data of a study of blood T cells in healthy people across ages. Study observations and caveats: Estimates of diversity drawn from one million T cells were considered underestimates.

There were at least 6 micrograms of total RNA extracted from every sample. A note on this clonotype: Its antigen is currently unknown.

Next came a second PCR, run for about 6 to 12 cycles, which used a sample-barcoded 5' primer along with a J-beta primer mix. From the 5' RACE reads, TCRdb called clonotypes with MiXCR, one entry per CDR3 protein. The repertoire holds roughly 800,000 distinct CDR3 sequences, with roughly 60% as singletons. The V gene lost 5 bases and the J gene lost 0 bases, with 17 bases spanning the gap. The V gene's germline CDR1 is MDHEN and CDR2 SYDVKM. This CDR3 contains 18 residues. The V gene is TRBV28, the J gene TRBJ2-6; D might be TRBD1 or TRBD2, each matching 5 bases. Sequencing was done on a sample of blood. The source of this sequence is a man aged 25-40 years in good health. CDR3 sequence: CASSATGAVISGANVLTF. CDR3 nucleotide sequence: TGTGCCAGCAGTGCAACCGGGGCCGTAATCTCTGGGGCCAACGTCCTGACTTTC.